These 14 T cell receptor beta chains came from one sample sequenced in a study of blood T cell repertoires in COVID-19. Sequencing was performed with immunoSEQ multiplex PCR; in TCRdb, only in-frame clones are kept and a portion is missing. The sample comprises fewer than 250,000 clones, around 80% of which are singletons, and roughly 6.7% rests with the top ten. The sample was peripheral blood. Receptor source: a man in his sixties with acute or convalescent COVID-19.

J is TRBJ2-7 and V is TRBV5-1; 9 bases align to TRBD2. CDR1 and CDR2 from the germline V gene are SGHRS and YFSETQ. Trimming removed 2 bases from V and 6 bases from J; junction bases left unmatched: 9. This CDR3 is 15 amino acids long. In DNA, the CDR3 is TGCGCCAGCAGCTTAGCGGGAGGCGACGATCGCGAGCAGTACTTC. It translates to CASSLAGGDDREQYF.

This clone has a handful of counts. The rearrangement links TRBV2 to TRBJ1-1; D might be TRBD1 (6 bases). Germline V gene lookup returns CDR1 SNHLY and CDR2 FYNNEI. V was shortened by 7 bases and J by 4 bases, with 13 bases between the two germline ends. The CDR3 is made up of 13 amino acids. This CDR3 reads CASKTGRPTEAFF. As DNA, the CDR3 is TGTGCCAGCAAGACAGGCCGTCCCACTGAAGCTTTCTTT.

V and J are TRBV5-1 and TRBJ2-7, with D tentatively TRBD2 (6 bases). V lost 4 bases and J lost 2, with 16 bases in between. This CDR3 spans 15 amino acids. The germline V gene encodes CDR1 SGHRS and CDR2 YFSETQ. The CDR3 nucleotides are TGCGCCAGCAGCCAGGAGGGGACCTATACCTACGAGCAGTACTTC. This codes for CASSQEGTYTYEQYF. The full variable domain, rest sourced from reference TRBV5-1 and TRBJ2-7, is KAGVTQTPRYLIKTRGQQVTLSCSPISGHRSVSWYQQTPGQGLQFLFEYFSETQRNKGNFPGRFSGRQFSNSRSEMNVSTLELGDSALYLCASSQEGTYTYEQYFGPGTRLTVT.

The rearrangement links TRBV18 to TRBJ2-5, with 10 bases fitting TRBD1. Germline loops: CDR1 KGHSH, CDR2 LQKENI. Unmatched junction bases numbered 7, after V lost 4 bases and J lost 5 bases. The CDR3 spans 15 residues. In DNA form, the CDR3 reads TGTGCCAGCTCACACGGGACAGGGGCTGTGGAGACCCAGTACTTC. This codes for CASSHGTGAVETQYF.

The CDR3 sequence is CASSFGVGHEKLFF. The CDR3 nucleotides read TGTGCCAGCAGCTTCGGGGTAGGGCATGAAAAACTGTTTTTT. The chain uses TRBV11-2 and TRBJ1-4; D is unclear. Germline V lookup: CDR1 SGHAT, CDR2 FQNNGV. The length of the CDR3 is 14 residues. With 3 bases removed from V and 6 bases from J, the gap between germline ends came to 11 bases.

The V and J genes are TRBV19 and TRBJ1-1, with a weak D call TRBD1 (6 bases). The CDR3 length is 17 residues. Germline values: CDR1 LNHDA, CDR2 SQIVND (reference sequence). Trimming removed 0 bases from V and 1 base from J, with 15 bases in between. CDR3 coding DNA: TGTGCCAGTAGTATAGATCCCTTGGGGGCCTGGAACACTGAAGCTTTCTTT. It is translated as CASSIDPLGAWNTEAFF.

This clone was recorded a few times. V and J are TRBV4-1 and TRBJ1-2; 12 bases are a match to TRBD1. There are 15 residues in the CDR3. Per germline, CDR1 MGHRA and CDR2 YSYEKL. Trimming took 4 bases from V and 7 from J; bases not matched to a gene: 7. CDR3 sequence: CASSRPGQGARGYTF. DNA for the CDR3: TGCGCCAGCAGCCGTCCGGGACAGGGGGCGCGTGGCTACACCTTC.

The chain has TRBV19 and TRBJ2-1; TRBD1 matches at 8 bases. The CDR3 is 16 amino acids. V gave up 5 bases and J gave up 0 bases; unmatched junction bases: 6. The germline V gene encodes CDR1 LNHDA and CDR2 SQIVND (reference sequence). The CDR3 spells CASSAGGGSSYNEQFF. Here the CDR3 DNA reads TGTGCCAGTAGTGCAGGGGGCGGCAGCTCCTACAATGAGCAGTTCTTC.

The chain employs TRBV30 and TRBJ2-5, with 13 bases that match TRBD2. V lost 5 bases to trimming and J lost 5 bases; unmatched junction nucleotides: 8. The CDR3 consists of 15 residues. Germline-derived CDR1 and CDR2 are GTSNPN and SVGIG (reference sequence). This chain's CDR3 is CAWAGTSGTWETQYF. The CDR3 DNA reads TGTGCCTGGGCCGGGACTAGCGGGACTTGGGAGACCCAGTACTTC.

This CDR3 is CASSFTGDATEAFF. The CDR3 DNA is TGTGCCAGCAGTTTTACAGGGGATGCAACTGAAGCTTTCTTT. The rearrangement joins TRBV6-5 to TRBJ1-1; 7 nucleotides align to TRBD1. The CDR3 has 14 residues. CDR1 and CDR2 (germline): MNHEY, SVGAGI. Trimming removed 4 bases from V and 5 bases from J; junction bases left unmatched: 7.

This chain joins TRBV5-4 and TRBJ2-3, with D perhaps matching TRBD2 (5 bases). V was pared by 4 bases and J by 6 bases, with 12 bases between. This CDR3 contains 13 residues. CDR1 is SGHNT and CDR2 is YYREEE in the germline V gene (reference sequence). The CDR3 spells CASSPGVLDTQYF. CDR3 DNA sequence: TGTGCCAGCAGCCCCGGGGTATTGGATACGCAGTATTTT.

This chain uses TRBV6-5 with TRBJ2-1; 8 nucleotides match TRBD2. CDR1 and CDR2 (germline): MNHEY, SVGAGI. Trimming took 0 bases from V and 8 from J; bases not matched to a gene: 9. The CDR3 covers 16 residues. CDR3 DNA: TGTGCCAGCAGTTACTCGACGGGACTAGACTTAGATGAGCAGTTCTTC. Translation gives CASSYSTGLDLDEQFF.

The chain uses TRBV5-1 and TRBJ2-3; D is uncertain. CDR1 and CDR2 (germline): SGHRS, YFSETQ. The ends were cut back, 4 bases at V and 0 bases at J, with 12 bases in the middle. CDR3 size: 15 residues. CDR3 in amino acids: CASSQDSVSTDTQYF. CDR3 in DNA: TGCGCCAGCAGCCAAGACTCCGTAAGCACAGATACGCAGTATTTT. The full variable domain, completed using reference TRBV5-1 and TRBJ2-3, is KAGVTQTPRYLIKTRGQQVTLSCSPISGHRSVSWYQQTPGQGLQFLFEYFSETQRNKGNFPGRFSGRQFSNSRSEMNVSTLELGDSALYLCASSQDSVSTDTQYFGPGTRLTVL.

V usage is TRBV9 and J usage is TRBJ2-1; 7 positions match TRBD1. The V segment lost 1 base and the J segment 4 bases; nucleotides outside the gene matches: 11. Germline V CDR1 and CDR2: SGDLS, YYNGEE. The length of the CDR3 is 17 residues. The CDR3 DNA follows: TGTGCCAGCAGCGTATCGGCCGGGACAGAAATATACAATGAGCAGTTCTTC. Translation gives CASSVSAGTEIYNEQFF.